These 5 T cell receptor beta chains were sequenced from one sample in a study of T cells in Graves' hyperthyroidism and ophthalmopathy. RNA transcripts served as the template for amplifying TCR beta CDR3 regions. When the TCR CDR3 underwent first-round RT-PCR, the HTBI primer set was used. TCRdb passed the multiplex PCR reads through MiXCR, listing each CDR3 protein once. The repertoire consists of fewer than 800,000 distinct CDR3 sequences, with over 15% occurring once and the leading ten covering around 7.7%. The sequenced sample consisted of blood. The receptors stem from a man aged 18 to 30 with Graves' hyperthyroidism.

This clonotype was counted ten times or more. This chain uses TRBV7-2 with TRBJ2-3; TRBD2 might be the D (6 bases). The germline V gene encodes CDR1 SGHTA and CDR2 FQGNSA. Trimming left V 5 bases short and J 2 bases short, with 17 bases between. This CDR3 is built from 16 residues. CDR3 sequence reads: CASSDHHGGHTDTQYF. In nucleotides, the CDR3 is TGTGCCAGCAGCGATCACCACGGAGGGCACACAGATACGCAGTATTTT.

This clonotype was seen a few times. V and J are TRBV15 and TRBJ2-2; D not certain. The CDR3 contains 14 residues. V lost 6 bases and J lost 0, with 8 bases in between. In germline, CDR1 is LNHNV, CDR2 YYDKDF (reference sequence). CDR3 bases: TGTGCCACCAGGGAACAGCCGAACACCGGGGAGCTGTTTTTT. It translates to CATREQPNTGELFF.

This clonotype was observed at least ten times. The chain couples TRBV3-1 to TRBJ2-1; D is uncertain. Between the trimmed V and J ends, which lost 4 bases and 0 bases, there was a span of 22 bases. This CDR3 region has 19 residues. CDR1 is LGHDT, CDR2 YNNKEL, per germline (reference sequence). This CDR3 reads CASSPFRAKTSSSYNEQFF. The CDR3 DNA is TGTGCCAGCAGCCCGTTCAGAGCGAAGACGTCCAGCTCCTACAATGAGCAGTTCTTC.

V gene TRBV20-1 combines with J gene TRBJ2-3, with D tentatively TRBD1 or TRBD2 (5 bases each). Germline V gives CDR1 DFQATT, CDR2 SNEGSKA (reference sequence). CDR3 length: 15 amino acids. The ends were cut back, 3 bases at V and 0 bases at J, with 13 bases in the middle. The DNA of the CDR3 is TGCAGTGCTAGTCCTCAGGGACCTAGCACAGATACGCAGTATTTT. The encoded protein is CSASPQGPSTDTQYF.

This sequence joins TRBV11-3 and TRBJ2-1; 10 bases map to TRBD2. Germline CDR1 is SGHNT and CDR2 is YENEEA. The J segment lost 12 bases and the V segment lost 5 bases, leaving 16 bases of the junction unmatched. The CDR3 is 16 residues long. CDR3 sequence reads: CASSLLVGLASIGQFF. In DNA form, the CDR3 reads TGTGCCAGCAGCCTATTGGTGGGACTAGCGTCCATTGGGCAGTTCTTC.